A single sample gave rise to the 17 T cell receptor beta chains below, sequenced in a study of T cell changes during pregnancy in multiple sclerosis. Assay used: immunoSEQ multiplex PCR; TCRdb lists only in-frame clones, some missing. The sample comprises around 41,000 clones, around 93% of which are singletons, and about 0.43% rests with the top ten. Sequenced here: CD4+ T cells from peripheral blood mononuclear cells, sampled in the third trimester of pregnancy. These receptors were taken from a female donor in good health, enrolled as a control in a pregnancy study.

A single count supports this clone. The V and J genes are TRBV28 and TRBJ2-7; D is uncertain. Between the trimmed V and J ends, which lost 7 bases and 2 bases, there was a span of 9 bases. This CDR3 comprises 12 residues. In germline, CDR1 is MDHEN, CDR2 SYDVKM. CDR3 in amino acids: CASTSAAYEQYF. The CDR3 DNA reads TGTGCCAGCACTTCTGCGGCCTACGAGCAGTACTTC.

The rearrangement uses TRBV7-9 and TRBJ1-5; D ambiguous. The CDR3 runs to 15 residues. Germline V CDR1 and CDR2: SEHNR, FQNEAQ (reference sequence). The V end was cut by 4 bases, the J end by 2 bases, with 12 bases between. This CDR3 is CASSSTTAGNQPQHF. CDR3 DNA: TGTGCCAGCAGCTCGACGACGGCGGGCAATCAGCCCCAGCATTTT.

This clone was detected only a few times. V and J are TRBV12-5 and TRBJ1-2; the D is unclear. V shed 4 bases and J shed 8 bases, with 14 bases lying between them. Germline values: CDR1 LGHNT, CDR2 FRNRAP. This CDR3 comprises 13 residues. CDR3 sequence (DNA): TGTGCTAGTGGTTCGACTTGGTTGTCGGGCTACACCTTC. This sequence encodes CASGSTWLSGYTF.

The V and J genes are TRBV5-6 and TRBJ1-6, with 10 bases identical to TRBD1. Germline V CDR1 and CDR2: SGHDT, YYEEEE. This CDR3 has 12 residues. J gave up 8 bases and V 9 bases, and 2 bases lay outside the gene matches. CDR3: CATGTGDSPLHF. In nucleotides, the CDR3 is TGTGCCACCGGGACAGGGGATTCACCCCTCCACTTT.

The rearrangement joins TRBV5-1 to TRBJ2-3; 10 nucleotides align to TRBD2. The ends lost 1 base at V and 5 bases at J; junction bases unmatched: 13. CDR3 length equals 18 residues. In germline, CDR1 is SGHRS, CDR2 YFSETQ. The CDR3 DNA sequence: TGCGCCAGCAGCTTGAGACCAGCGGGGGGGCCAGGTGGAGATACGCAGTATTTT. It encodes CASSLRPAGGPGGDTQYF.

The chain couples TRBV7-8 to TRBJ1-5, with TRBD1 as a possible D gene (5 bases). Germline CDR1 is SGHVS and CDR2 is FQNEAQ. Trimming cost V 2 bases and J 7 bases, with 15 bases left between them. The CDR3 is made up of 15 amino acids. CDR3 sequence reads: CASSLSRALDQPQHF. The CDR3 nucleotides read TGTGCCAGCAGCTTATCCAGGGCCCTCGACCAGCCCCAGCATTTT. The full variable domain, in which reference TRBV7-8 and TRBJ1-5 provide the parts outside the CDR3, is GAGVSQSPRYKVAKRGQDVALRCDPISGHVSLFWYQQALGQGPEFLTYFQNEAQLDKSGLPSDRFFAERPEGSVSTLKIQRTQQEDSAVYLCASSLSRALDQPQHFGDGTRLSIL.

The chain recombines TRBV12-5 with TRBJ2-7, with a possible D match to TRBD1 (5 bases). The germline gives CDR1 LGHNT, CDR2 FRNRAP. V was shortened by 1 base and J by 3 bases, with 7 bases between the two germline ends. The CDR3 contains 13 residues. The CDR3 DNA reads TGTGCTAGTGGTTTGGATCAGGGCTACGAGCAGTACTTC. It is translated as CASGLDQGYEQYF.

V and J are TRBV10-3 and TRBJ2-7; 9 nucleotides align to TRBD2. The V and J ends lost 4 bases and 2 bases, in that order; junction bases with no gene match: 9. Germline V gene sequence: CDR1 ENHRY, CDR2 SYGVKD. This CDR3 has 16 residues. The CDR3 is CAISGGGGGAPYEQYF. CDR3 bases: TGTGCCATCAGTGGGGGTGGCGGGGGGGCTCCCTACGAGCAGTACTTC.

This sequence joins TRBV29-1 and TRBJ2-3, with D perhaps matching TRBD2 (5 bases). CDR1 is SQVTM and CDR2 is ANQGSEA in the germline V gene. V lost 7 bases to trimming and J lost 5 bases, with 13 bases between them. CDR3 size: 12 residues. For the CDR3, the DNA is TGCAGCGGAGGGAAAGGGAGAGATACGCAGTATTTT. Amino acid sequence: CSGGKGRDTQYF.

The chain links TRBV18 to TRBJ1-1; D is unclear. CDR3 length equals 13 residues. V dropped 4 bases and J dropped 3 bases, with 9 bases sitting between them. CDR1 is KGHSH, CDR2 LQKENI, per germline. The CDR3 spells CASSRQKDTEAFF. CDR3 in DNA: TGTGCCAGCTCACGGCAGAAAGACACTGAAGCTTTCTTT.

The chain is built from TRBV15 and TRBJ2-1, with TRBD1 as a possible D gene (6 bases). CDR3 length: 15 residues. The germline CDR1 and CDR2 sequences are LNHNV and YYDKDF (reference sequence). Deletions cut 5 bases from V and 0 bases from J, with 11 bases between. The DNA for the CDR3 is TGTGCCACCAGCGGCGACAGGCGCTCCTACAATGAGCAGTTCTTC. It encodes CATSGDRRSYNEQFF.

The V call is TRBV7-2, the J call TRBJ2-1; D unresolved. The CDR3 contains 13 residues. V was cut by 3 bases and J by 0 bases, with 3 bases left in between. Germline V gene data show CDR1 as SGHTA and CDR2 as FQGNSA. CDR3 sequence: CASSLSSYNEQFF. CDR3 DNA: TGTGCCAGCAGCTTGAGCTCCTACAATGAGCAGTTCTTC.

The count of this clone is one. V and J are TRBV14 and TRBJ1-1; the D gene is possibly TRBD1 (5 bases). Trimming stripped 4 bases from V and 7 bases from J, with 16 bases between. Germline V gene data show CDR1 as SGHDN and CDR2 as FVKESK. This CDR3 comprises 14 residues. Written as DNA, the CDR3 is TGTGCCAGCAGCCGGGGCGACGGTTACTATGAAGCTTTCTTT. This translates into CASSRGDGYYEAFF. The full variable domain, completed using reference TRBV14 and TRBJ1-1, is EAGVTQFPSHSVIEKGQTVTLRCDPISGHDNLYWYRRVMGKEIKFLLHFVKESKQDESGMPNNRFLAERTGGTYSTLKVQPAELEDSGVYFCASSRGDGYYEAFFGQGTRLTVV.

V gene TRBV7-9 combines with J gene TRBJ2-7, with TRBD1 matching over 7 bases. Germline values: CDR1 SEHNR, CDR2 FQNEAQ (reference sequence). V gave up 7 bases and J gave up 6 bases; unmatched junction bases: 9. The CDR3 consists of 13 residues. As DNA, the CDR3 is TGTGCCAGCACGCCAACAGGGGCGCGCGAGCAGTACTTC. It specifies CASTPTGAREQYF.

The genes are TRBV23-1 and TRBJ1-5; TRBD1 is a possible D gene (5 bases). Being an ORF, TRBV23-1 has a function that is uncertain. The CDR3 sequence is 18 residues long. Trimming stripped 0 bases from V and 0 bases from J, with 15 bases between. The CDR3 sequence: CASSQSIREGYSNQPQHF. CDR3 DNA: TGCGCCAGCAGTCAATCGATCAGGGAGGGTTATAGCAATCAGCCCCAGCATTTT.

This clone showed up just a few times. The rearrangement joins TRBV7-2 to TRBJ2-3; TRBD1 aligns across 7 bases. V lost 5 bases, J lost 6 bases, and 8 bases stayed unmatched. Per the germline V gene, CDR1 is SGHTA and CDR2 is FQGNSA. The CDR3 is 14 amino acids. The CDR3 DNA sequence: TGTGCCAGCAGCGTGAGCGAGGGGGCGGATACGCAGTATTTT. It codes for CASSVSEGADTQYF.

The CDR3: CASSLVGGQETQYF. CDR3 bases: TGCGCCAGCAGCTTGGTCGGGGGTCAAGAGACCCAGTACTTC. The gene calls are TRBV5-1 and TRBJ2-5, with D tentatively TRBD2 (6 bases). The CDR3 is made up of 14 amino acids. V was pared by 0 bases and J by 2 bases, with 8 bases between. Germline V gives CDR1 SGHRS, CDR2 YFSETQ.